The T cell receptor (beta chain) described here comes from a study of T cell repertoires in cytomegalovirus infection. Study overall: Through public TCR beta signatures, both CMV infection and matching HLA type were indicated.

Study-level results: Summed frequency of public TCR beta families distinguished CMV carriers with the relevant HLA. The study found HLA-C-restricted CMV-specific TCR beta clonotypes dominating the ex vivo response.

In its sample, this clonotype was seen many times. No antigen is known for it. TCRdb re-derived calls from the reads in MiXCR, one entry per CDR3 protein. The table records 65,000 to 95,000 distinct CDR3 sequences, about 4% of them present only once. The sequence came from a human donor in good health (CMV status not recorded). Some clones in this sample may be carry-over from other donors' samples. The sequencing input was PBMCs.

CDR3 bases: TGTGCCAGCAGCAACCAGGGTACTGGAAACACCATATATTTT. It yields the protein CASSNQGTGNTIYF. The V and J genes are TRBV28 and TRBJ1-3, with D possibly matching TRBD1 (5 bases). The V gene lost 6 bases and the J gene lost 2 bases, with 11 bases spanning the gap. Germline CDR1 is MDHEN and CDR2 is SYDVKM. This CDR3 spans 14 amino acids.